The rows below give T cell receptor beta chains drawn from one sample of a study of blood T cell repertoires in COVID-19. Sequencing was performed with immunoSEQ multiplex PCR; in TCRdb, only in-frame clones are kept and a portion is missing. The sample has about 280,000 clones; 70% to 90% are singletons. Sequencing input: PBMCs or T cells enriched from blood (not recorded which). These receptors originate from a woman aged 40 to 49 who had recovered from COVID-19. CDR3s include the opening cysteine and the closing phenylalanine or tryptophan. The D gene is left open where the match is weak. Clone size is stated in some rows and not others, as once, few, many or a class when expanded.

j_call d_call clone_size v_call cdr3_aa cdr3_nt
TRBJ2-1 . . TRBV3-1/TRBV3-2 CASRPSGGRIEQFF TGTGCCAGCAGACCTTCAGGGGGGAGGATTGAGCAGTTCTTC
TRBJ1-4 . . TRBV28 CASSPRAPHHEKLFF TGTGCCAGCAGTCCCAGGGCACCTCATCATGAAAAACTGTTTTTT
TRBJ2-7 TRBD1 . TRBV6-6 CASSYPRGHPLEQYF TGTGCCAGCAGTTACCCCAGGGGGCACCCCTTGGAGCAGTACTTC
TRBJ2-3 TRBD1 . TRBV7-8 CASSRTGGTDTQYF TGTGCCAGCAGTCGGACAGGGGGCACAGATACGCAGTATTTT
TRBJ2-7 . few TRBV7-9 CASSLSSGSYEQYF TGTGCCAGCAGCTTAAGCTCAGGGTCCTACGAGCAGTACTTC
TRBJ2-1 . . TRBV7-2 CASSLRRSAGDEQFF TGTGCCAGCAGCTTAAGACGGTCGGCAGGGGATGAGCAGTTCTTC
TRBJ2-3 . . TRBV9 CASSVLGAADTQYF TGTGCCAGCAGCGTACTGGGGGCGGCAGATACGCAGTATTTT
TRBJ2-3 TRBD2 few TRBV7-2 CASSGGLAGGPGTDTQYF TGTGCCAGCAGCGGGGGACTAGCGGGAGGGCCGGGCACAGATACGCAGTATTTT
TRBJ2-1 . few TRBV19 CASRDSPTNNEQFF TGTGCCAGCCGGGACTCTCCGACGAACAATGAGCAGTTCTTC
TRBJ1-1 . once TRBV12-3/TRBV12-4 CASSIMAGSQAFF TGTGCCAGCAGTATCATGGCCGGGTCACAAGCTTTCTTT
TRBJ2-1 TRBD2 . TRBV27 CASSRRLAGPLGNEQFF TGTGCCAGCAGTCGTCGACTAGCGGGCCCCCTAGGCAATGAGCAGTTCTTC
TRBJ1-1 . . TRBV27 CASSPNQGYTEAFF TGTGCCAGCAGTCCAAACCAGGGGTACACTGAAGCTTTCTTT
TRBJ1-2 . once TRBV2 CASSDARAGGYTF TGTGCCAGCAGTGATGCCAGGGCGGGAGGCTACACCTTC
TRBJ1-3 TRBD1 once TRBV27 CASRETGNGNTIYF TGTGCCAGCAGAGAGACAGGGAATGGAAACACCATATATTTT
TRBJ2-2 TRBD2 . TRBV6-5 CASVAGGGTGELFF TGTGCCAGCGTAGCGGGAGGTGGTACCGGGGAGCTGTTTTTT
TRBJ2-7 TRBD1 . TRBV7-2 CASSREGQPSYEQYF TGTGCCAGCAGCCGCGAGGGACAGCCCTCCTACGAGCAGTACTTC
TRBJ2-5 TRBD1 . TRBV4-1 CASSQGIEGQLNQETQYF TGCGCCAGCAGCCAAGGGATTGAGGGACAGCTAAACCAAGAGACCCAGTACTTC
TRBJ1-1 . . TRBV9 CASSPTALNTEAFF TGTGCCAGCAGCCCCACAGCCCTGAACACTGAAGCTTTCTTT
TRBJ2-2 TRBD1 . TRBV13 CASSLKGQGAGELFF TGTGCCAGCAGCTTAAAGGGACAGGGAGCCGGGGAGCTGTTTTTT
TRBJ2-1 . . TRBV5-8 CASSLVSLAVLSKGLNEQFF TGTGCCAGCAGCTTGGTCTCGTTAGCGGTCCTCAGCAAGGGCCTCAATGAGCAGTTCTTC
TRBJ2-7 TRBD2 . TRBV27 CASSVTSGSYEQYF TGTGCCAGCAGTGTGACTAGCGGGAGTTACGAGCAGTACTTC
TRBJ1-2 . once TRBV28 CATPGRGGHYGYTF TGTGCCACCCCCGGGCGTGGGGGCCATTATGGCTACACCTTC
TRBJ1-1 . . TRBV4-3 CASSQETVRPTEAFF TGCGCCAGCAGCCAAGAAACGGTTCGCCCCACTGAAGCTTTCTTT
TRBJ2-7 TRBD1 . TRBV11-2 CASSSPTGEWTYEQYF TGTGCCAGCAGCTCACCTACAGGGGAGTGGACCTACGAGCAGTACTTC
TRBJ1-1 . . TRBV7-8 CASSPGQNTEAFF TGTGCCAGCAGCCCGGGACAGAACACTGAAGCTTTCTTT
TRBJ2-5 TRBD1 . TRBV27 CASSSATDRGETQYF TGTGCCAGCAGTTCCGCCACGGACAGGGGAGAGACCCAGTACTTC
TRBJ2-1 . . TRBV11-2 CASSSRGLHEQFF TGTGCCAGCAGCAGTAGGGGCCTCCATGAGCAGTTCTTC
TRBJ1-1 TRBD1 . TRBV24-1 CATRDSNTEAFF TGTGCCACCCGGGACAGCAACACTGAAGCTTTCTTT
TRBJ2-1 . few TRBV5-4 CASSLNSGFVGSIEQFF TGTGCCAGCAGCTTAAACTCGGGCTTCGTCGGGAGCATTGAGCAGTTCTTC
TRBJ2-7 . . TRBV19 CASSIGAGPPGAYEQYF TGTGCCAGTAGTATAGGAGCAGGCCCCCCAGGGGCCTACGAGCAGTACTTC
TRBJ2-1 TRBD2 . TRBV5-1 CASSLVGGSSYNEQFF TGCGCCAGCAGCTTGGTAGGCGGGAGTTCCTACAATGAGCAGTTCTTC
TRBJ1-3 . . TRBV29-1 CSVEMAGRPGNTIYF TGCAGCGTTGAAATGGCAGGCAGACCTGGAAACACCATATATTTT
TRBJ2-1 . . TRBV4-1 CASSQAGETTAQFF TGCGCCAGCAGCCAAGCCGGGGAGACGACGGCGCAGTTCTTC
TRBJ1-4 . . TRBV20-1 CSASSGGHEKLFF TGCAGTGCTAGTTCCGGCGGTCATGAAAAACTGTTTTTT
TRBJ1-5 TRBD1 . TRBV7-6 CASSPGTDGQPQHF TGTGCCAGCAGCCCAGGGACAGACGGTCAGCCCCAGCATTTT
TRBJ2-3 . . TRBV5-8 CASSPKQLEGTDTQYF TGTGCCAGCAGCCCTAAACAACTAGAGGGCACAGATACGCAGTATTTT
TRBJ1-5 TRBD1 . TRBV18 CASSSTGVGQPQHF TGTGCCAGCTCATCGACAGGGGTAGGGCAGCCCCAGCATTTT
TRBJ1-5 . . TRBV12-3/TRBV12-4 CASRVGGDQPQHF TGTGCCAGCAGAGTGGGCGGGGATCAGCCCCAGCATTTT
TRBJ1-2 . . TRBV2 CASSREVGYGYTF TGTGCTTCTTCCAGGGAAGTGGGCTATGGCTACACCTTC
TRBJ1-5 TRBD1 . TRBV28 CASTATGGNQPQHF TGTGCCAGTACGGCCACAGGGGGCAATCAGCCCCAGCATTTT
TRBJ2-5 TRBD1 . TRBV11-2 CASSRDRGGTQYF TGTGCCAGCAGCCGGGACAGGGGGGGGACCCAGTACTTC
TRBJ1-4 . . TRBV6-5 CASSRDRNEKLFF TGTGCCAGCAGTCGAGACAGGAATGAAAAACTGTTTTTT